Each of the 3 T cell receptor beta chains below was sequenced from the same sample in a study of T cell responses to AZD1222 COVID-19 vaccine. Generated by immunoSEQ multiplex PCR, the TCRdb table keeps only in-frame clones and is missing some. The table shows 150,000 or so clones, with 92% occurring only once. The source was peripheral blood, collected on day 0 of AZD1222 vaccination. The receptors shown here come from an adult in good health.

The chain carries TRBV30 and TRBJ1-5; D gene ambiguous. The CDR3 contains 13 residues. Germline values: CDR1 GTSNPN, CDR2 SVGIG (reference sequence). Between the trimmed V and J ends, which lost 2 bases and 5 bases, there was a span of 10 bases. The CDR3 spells CAWSFGLDQPQHF. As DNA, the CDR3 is TGTGCCTGGAGTTTCGGTTTGGATCAGCCCCAGCATTTT.

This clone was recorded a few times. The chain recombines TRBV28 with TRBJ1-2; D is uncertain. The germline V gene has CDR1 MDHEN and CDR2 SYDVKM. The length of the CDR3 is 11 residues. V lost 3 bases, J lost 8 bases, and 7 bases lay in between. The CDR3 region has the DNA TGTGCCAGCAGTTTTTCGGGGGGCTACACCTTC. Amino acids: CASSFSGGYTF.

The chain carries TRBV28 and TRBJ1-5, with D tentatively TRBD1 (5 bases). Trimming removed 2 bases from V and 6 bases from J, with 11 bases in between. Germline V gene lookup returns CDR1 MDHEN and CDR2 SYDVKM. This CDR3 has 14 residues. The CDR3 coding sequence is TGTGCCAGCAGTTTAGGGGGAGGGGTTCAGCCCCAGCATTTT. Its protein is CASSLGGGVQPQHF.